The 16 T cell receptor beta chains presented below share a single source sample, sequenced in a study of shared clonotypes between healthy human individuals (dated by TCRdb to the early 2020s). The library came from the immunoSEQ multiplex PCR assay. In TCRdb, the immuneACCESS table is reduced to in-frame sequences with V and J assigned. These tables do not hold every clone; where another copy was compared, an unresolved V gene accounts for under half, and the others remain unexplained. Counted in this sample were 2,500,000 or so clones; roughly 93% of them appeared once. The leading ten clones occupy 0.35% to 0.45% of the sample. The material sequenced was naive CD4+ T cells from PBMCs. Taken with the paper, the label for cell subset or site translates to: CD45RA+ positively selected. Receptors were obtained from a man aged 18 to 35 in good health. Some clones in this sample may be carry-over from other donors' samples.

The chain joins TRBV28 to TRBJ2-1, with 8 bases aligning to TRBD2. Germline assignment: CDR1 MDHEN and CDR2 SYDVKM. Trimming cost V 5 bases and J 4 bases; bases outside gene matches: 7. The CDR3 runs 15 residues. CDR3 sequence reads: CASSVSGRTYNEQFF. The CDR3 coding sequence is TGTGCCAGCAGTGTAAGCGGGAGAACATACAATGAGCAGTTCTTC.

CDR3 loop: CASSLYPGGLYNEQFF. The CDR3 DNA is TGTGCCAGCAGCCTCTACCCAGGGGGACTATACAATGAGCAGTTCTTC. The chain uses TRBV27 and TRBJ2-1; D possibly uses TRBD1 or TRBD2 (7 bases each). Germline V lookup: CDR1 MNHEY, CDR2 SMNVEV (reference sequence). Trimming removed 6 bases at V and 4 bases at J, with 19 bases between. This CDR3 comprises 16 residues.

The CDR3 protein is CSVDGTYNEQFF. CDR3 DNA sequence: TGCAGCGTCGACGGGACCTACAATGAGCAGTTCTTC. V and J are TRBV29-1 and TRBJ2-1, with a tentative D call TRBD2 (5 bases). This CDR3 comprises 12 residues. Trimming cost V 6 bases and J 2 bases, with 8 bases left between them. The V gene's germline CDR1 is SQVTM and CDR2 ANQGSEA.

The chain uses TRBV19 and TRBJ1-1; possibly TRBD1 for D (6 bases). CDR1 LNHDA and CDR2 SQIVND come from the germline V gene (reference sequence). Trimming cost V 6 bases and J 0 bases, with 14 bases left between them. The CDR3 has 15 residues. The CDR3 here is CASRRGTLMNTEAFF. CDR3 nucleotides: TGTGCCAGTAGGAGGGGGACGCTCATGAACACTGAAGCTTTCTTT.

This chain joins TRBV7-3 and TRBJ2-2, with TRBD2 matching over 14 bases. Germline V lookup: CDR1 SGHTA, CDR2 FQGTGA. This CDR3 is 17 amino acids long. V lost 0 bases, J lost 6 bases, and 3 bases stayed unmatched. The CDR3 nucleotides are TGTGCCAGCAGCTTAACCGGGACTAGCGGGAGTCCCGGGGAGCTGTTTTTT. Translation: CASSLTGTSGSPGELFF. Full variable domain (remainder filled in from reference TRBV7-3 and TRBJ2-2): GAGVSQTPSNKVTEKGKYVELRCDPISGHTALYWYRQSLGQGPEFLIYFQGTGAADDSGLPNDRFFAVRPEGSVSTLKIQRTERGDSAVYLCASSLTGTSGSPGELFFGEGSRLTVL.

The V gene is TRBV27, the J gene TRBJ2-3; D unresolved. Germline lookup yields CDR1 MNHEY and CDR2 SMNVEV (reference sequence). Trimming pared 5 bases from V and 2 bases from J, leaving 8 bases between. The CDR3 consists of 13 residues. CDR3 loop: CASSPKPTDTQYF. The DNA of the CDR3 is TGTGCCAGCAGTCCAAAGCCCACAGATACGCAGTATTTT.

About this clone itself: Other DNA sequences from this sample encode an identical CDR3 as well. The chain uses TRBV5-1 and TRBJ2-7; 8 nucleotides match TRBD1. Trimming cost V 4 bases and J 2 bases; bases outside gene matches: 8. Germline V gene lookup returns CDR1 SGHRS and CDR2 YFSETQ. The CDR3 extends over 15 amino acids. The CDR3 bases are TGCGCCAGCAGCGTCGGGACAGGCACCCCCTACGAGCAGTACTTC. It is translated as CASSVGTGTPYEQYF.

J is TRBJ2-1 and V is TRBV28, with 13 bases lining up with TRBD2. V was clipped by 0 bases and J by 7 bases; unmatched bases: 12. Germline CDR1 reads MDHEN; CDR2 reads SYDVKM. The CDR3 has 19 residues. The CDR3 bases are TGTGCCAGCAGTTTATGGGGAGCTGGACTAGCGGGAGTATCGAATGAGCAGTTCTTC. The encoded protein is CASSLWGAGLAGVSNEQFF.

The chain uses TRBV18 and TRBJ1-2, with no clear D. Between the trimmed V and J ends, which lost 8 bases and 4 bases, there was a span of 17 bases. This CDR3 contains 14 residues. Germline V CDR1 and CDR2: KGHSH, LQKENI. CDR3: CASQNQHDGYGYTF. CDR3 nucleotide sequence: TGTGCCAGCCAGAATCAGCACGACGGCTATGGCTACACCTTC.

CDR3 in DNA: TGTGCCAGCAGCTCACCGGGACTAGCGGGGGACGGGGGCTACGAGCAGTACTTC. It codes for CASSSPGLAGDGGYEQYF. This sequence joins TRBV11-3 and TRBJ2-7; the match to TRBD2 covers 14 bases. CDR3 length: 18 amino acids. CDR1 and CDR2 from the germline V gene are SGHNT and YENEEA. V dropped 4 bases and J dropped 3; count of bases not matched to a gene: 11.

This clone was observed a single time. The rearrangement links TRBV5-1 to TRBJ1-1, with unresolved D. The germline V gene has CDR1 SGHRS and CDR2 YFSETQ. Trimming stripped 4 bases from V and 0 bases from J, with 10 bases between. The CDR3 is 14 amino acids. The CDR3 coding sequence is TGCGCCAGCAGCCGGTCCTTTATGAACACTGAAGCTTTCTTT. It yields the protein CASSRSFMNTEAFF.

This chain uses TRBV5-1 with TRBJ2-1; a possible D gene is TRBD1 (5 bases). CDR1 and CDR2 from the germline V gene are SGHRS and YFSETQ. With 4 bases removed from V and 1 base from J, the gap between germline ends came to 12 bases. This CDR3 comprises 15 residues. The CDR3 loop is CASSQNGHSYNEQFF. For the CDR3, the DNA is TGCGCCAGCAGCCAAAACGGACATTCCTACAATGAGCAGTTCTTC.

The J gene is TRBJ2-1, the V gene TRBV4-2; D is possibly TRBD1 (6 bases). Trimming took 0 bases from V and 4 from J, leaving 13 bases between them. The germline V gene encodes CDR1 LGHNA and CDR2 YNFKEQ. This CDR3 is built from 16 residues. The CDR3 region has the DNA TGTGCCAGCAGCCAAGAGGGTGGGGGCGCATACAATGAGCAGTTCTTC. This encodes CASSQEGGGAYNEQFF.

The V gene is TRBV30, the J gene TRBJ1-4; D remains unclear. Trimming removed 7 bases from V and 7 bases from J, with 10 bases in between. The germline V gene encodes CDR1 GTSNPN and CDR2 SVGIG (reference sequence). This CDR3 comprises 11 residues. The CDR3 sequence is CASNRGEKLFF. CDR3 coding DNA: TGTGCCTCGAACCGGGGTGAAAAACTGTTTTTT.

The chain combines TRBV28 with TRBJ2-1; maybe TRBD1 (6 bases). V lost 5 bases to trimming and J lost 4 bases, with 9 bases between them. The CDR3 extends over 13 amino acids. Germline CDR1 MDHEN, CDR2 SYDVKM. CDR3 in DNA: TGTGCCAGCAGTCGGACAGCTTACAATGAGCAGTTCTTC. As protein: CASSRTAYNEQFF.

V and J are TRBV19 and TRBJ2-1; D is possibly TRBD1 or TRBD2 (5 bases each). This CDR3 spans 15 amino acids. Germline CDR1 LNHDA, CDR2 SQIVND (reference sequence). Deletions cut 1 base from V and 9 bases from J, with 16 bases between. For the CDR3, the DNA is TGTGCCAGTAGTATAGTCCGGGGTCGGGGCGGTGAGCAGTTCTTC. This encodes CASSIVRGRGGEQFF. The whole variable domain, remainder taken from reference TRBV19 and TRBJ2-1, is DGGITQSPKYLFRKEGQNVTLSCEQNLNHDAMYWYRQDPGQGLRLIYYSQIVNDFQKGDIAEGYSVSREKKESFPLTVTSAQKNPTAFYLCASSIVRGRGGEQFFGPGTRLTVL.